The 23 T cell receptor beta chains listed next were all sequenced from one sample in a study of T cell responses to AZD1222 COVID-19 vaccine. The data were produced by immunoSEQ multiplex PCR, yet TCRdb's version contains in-frame clones alone and is incomplete. The profile covers 150,000 or so clones, with around 90% appearing a single time and about 1.4% taken by the ten largest. The sequences come from peripheral blood, collected on day 0 of AZD1222 vaccination. The origin of the receptors is an adult in good health.

CDR3 DNA sequence: TGTGCCAGCAGTTACTCGAGTCCCGGGACAGTTTATGGCTACACCTTC. Translating it yields CASSYSSPGTVYGYTF. This chain connects TRBV6-5 to TRBJ1-2; 7 positions match TRBD1. The junction had 9 bases not matched to a gene; V was cut back by 0 bases and J by 5 bases. Germline CDR1 is MNHEY and CDR2 is SVGAGI. This CDR3 is 16 amino acids long.

This chain uses TRBV29-1 with TRBJ1-1; 7 nucleotides align to TRBD1. Trimming removed 5 bases from V and 2 bases from J; junction bases left unmatched: 14. Germline V gene data show CDR1 as SQVTM and CDR2 as ANQGSEA. The CDR3 contains 16 residues. CDR3 sequence: CSVKGAVGTVNTEAFF. As DNA, the CDR3 is TGCAGCGTTAAAGGGGCCGTGGGGACAGTTAACACTGAAGCTTTCTTT.

V and J are TRBV7-2 and TRBJ2-3; 11 bases line up with TRBD2. V dropped 4 bases and J dropped 5; count of bases not matched to a gene: 2. The CDR3 has 14 residues. Germline V gene data show CDR1 as SGHTA and CDR2 as FQGNSA. The CDR3 here is CASSSGLAGDTQYF. The CDR3 coding sequence is TGTGCCAGCAGCTCCGGACTAGCGGGAGATACGCAGTATTTT.

This clone came up once. This chain connects TRBV18 to TRBJ2-7, with D possibly being TRBD1 or TRBD2 (5 bases each). V was pared by 6 bases and J by 7 bases, with 19 bases between. CDR3 length: 14 residues. Germline CDR1 reads KGHSH; CDR2 reads LQKENI. The DNA for the CDR3 is TGTGCCAGCTCGCCTCTCGGGGCGGAAATAGAGCAGTACTTC. It yields the protein CASSPLGAEIEQYF.

The chain is built from TRBV2 and TRBJ1-1; no firm D call. This CDR3 spans 12 amino acids. CDR1 SNHLY and CDR2 FYNNEI come from the germline V gene. The DNA for the CDR3 is TGTGTTGCCCCGGCAGGAAACACTGAAGCTTTCTTT. As protein: CVAPAGNTEAFF.

V is TRBV4-3 and J is TRBJ1-2; 7 bases match TRBD1. V lost 1 base, J lost 4 bases, and 12 bases stayed unmatched. The CDR3 sequence is 17 residues long. Germline CDR1 is LGHNA and CDR2 is YSLEER. DNA for the CDR3: TGCGCCAGCAGCCAAGGTTGGGACAGCCCGAAAACCTATGGCTACACCTTC. This sequence encodes CASSQGWDSPKTYGYTF.

The chain couples TRBV19 to TRBJ1-1, with 8 positions matching TRBD1. Germline CDR1 and CDR2: LNHDA and SQIVND (reference sequence). This CDR3 is 14 amino acids long. Trimming took 8 bases from V and 4 from J; bases not matched to a gene: 9. CDR3 amino acids: CASFNRGGSTEAFF. Here the CDR3 DNA reads TGTGCCAGTTTTAACAGGGGGGGGAGCACTGAAGCTTTCTTT.

The CDR3: CASSSTGTEDYEQYF. The CDR3 region has the DNA TGTGCCAGCAGCTCGACCGGGACAGAGGACTACGAGCAGTACTTC. The gene calls are TRBV5-6 and TRBJ2-7, with 7 nucleotides matching TRBD1. Looked up from germline, CDR1 is SGHDT and CDR2 is YYEEEE. J gave up 3 bases and V 3 bases, and 9 bases lay outside the gene matches. CDR3 length: 15 residues.

The V and J genes are TRBV19 and TRBJ1-1; unclear D gene. There are 12 residues in the CDR3. The V end was cut by 3 bases, the J end by 4 bases, with 6 bases between. Germline CDR1 and CDR2: LNHDA and SQIVND (reference sequence). CDR3: CASSMVGTEAFF. The CDR3 DNA sequence: TGTGCCAGTAGTATGGTGGGCACTGAAGCTTTCTTT.

The V call is TRBV30, the J call TRBJ2-1; 10 bases map to TRBD2. Trimming at V came to 0 bases and at J to 3 bases, leaving 8 bases not matched to a gene. Germline V gene sequence: CDR1 GTSNPN, CDR2 SVGIG (reference sequence). The CDR3 length is 17 residues. The CDR3 sequence: CAWSVSLTSGFYNEQFF. CDR3 nucleotides: TGTGCCTGGAGTGTATCCCTGACTAGCGGGTTCTACAATGAGCAGTTCTTC.

J is TRBJ1-3 and V is TRBV19; 7 bases map to TRBD1. CDR3 length equals 14 residues. CDR1 and CDR2 from the germline V gene are LNHDA and SQIVND (reference sequence). The V segment lost 7 bases and the J segment 0 bases; nucleotides outside the gene matches: 3. This chain's CDR3 is CASKGQSSGNTIYF. For the CDR3, the DNA is TGTGCCAGTAAGGGACAGAGCTCTGGAAACACCATATATTTT. The entire variable domain, with the rest obtained from reference TRBV19 and TRBJ1-3, is as follows: DGGITQSPKYLFRKEGQNVTLSCEQNLNHDAMYWYRQDPGQGLRLIYYSQIVNDFQKGDIAEGYSVSREKKESFPLTVTSAQKNPTAFYLCASKGQSSGNTIYFGEGSWLTVV.

The chain combines TRBV5-6 with TRBJ2-7, with D unclear. CDR1 SGHDT and CDR2 YYEEEE come from the germline V gene. The CDR3 contains 12 residues. V was cut by 4 bases and J by 4 bases, with 9 bases left in between. The CDR3 is CASSQKAYEQYF. CDR3 bases: TGTGCCAGCAGCCAGAAAGCATACGAGCAGTACTTC.

The chain is built from TRBV29-1 and TRBJ1-1, with D possibly being TRBD1 (5 bases). Trimming took 5 bases from V and 4 from J, leaving 11 bases between them. Germline-derived CDR1 and CDR2 are SQVTM and ANQGSEA. CDR3 length: 12 amino acids. CDR3 in amino acids: CSVSSGLTEAFF. The CDR3 nucleotides read TGCAGCGTTTCATCGGGGCTCACTGAAGCTTTCTTT.

This chain uses TRBV27 with TRBJ1-1, with D unresolved. There are 12 residues in the CDR3. In germline, CDR1 is MNHEY, CDR2 SMNVEV (reference sequence). V lost 6 bases and J 1 base, leaving 6 bases between the germline ends. The CDR3, as DNA: TGTGCCAGCAGGGCAAGGAACACTGAAGCTTTCTTT. Its protein product is CASRARNTEAFF.

The chain is built from TRBV28 and TRBJ1-2; the D gene is possibly TRBD1 (5 bases). CDR1 is MDHEN, CDR2 SYDVKM, per germline. Between the trimmed V and J ends, which lost 3 bases and 4 bases, there was a span of 15 bases. CDR3 length: 15 residues. DNA of the CDR3: TGTGCCAGCAGTTTGGGGGGGAGCCTGGTCTATGGCTACACCTTC. Translation gives CASSLGGSLVYGYTF.

This clone has just a few counts. The chain links TRBV27 to TRBJ2-2; 7 positions match TRBD1. Germline CDR1 and CDR2: MNHEY and SMNVEV (reference sequence). Trimming cost V 5 bases and J 0 bases; bases outside gene matches: 12. CDR3 size: 18 residues. The CDR3 DNA is TGTGCCAGCAGTCAACAAGGGACAGCACTCTCGAACACCGGGGAGCTGTTTTTT. Translation: CASSQQGTALSNTGELFF.

The V and J genes are TRBV2 and TRBJ2-1, with 8 bases that match TRBD2. This CDR3 spans 16 amino acids. Looked up from germline, CDR1 is SNHLY and CDR2 is FYNNEI. V gave up 5 bases and J gave up 6 bases; unmatched junction bases: 12. CDR3 DNA sequence: TGTGCCAGCAGTACCCGGGTAGCGGGAAGTCCCAATGAGCAGTTCTTC. Translated, it gives CASSTRVAGSPNEQFF.

The rearrangement joins TRBV7-9 to TRBJ1-2; tentative D call: TRBD1 (6 bases). The ends were cut back, 7 bases at V and 4 bases at J, with 19 bases in the middle. CDR1 is SEHNR and CDR2 is FQNEAQ in the germline V gene (reference sequence). CDR3 length: 15 amino acids. The CDR3 reads CASTRRGDVGYGYTF. CDR3 DNA: TGTGCCAGCACCAGAAGGGGGGACGTGGGCTATGGCTACACCTTC.

This chain links TRBV18 with TRBJ1-3, with D possibly matching TRBD1 (5 bases). CDR3 size: 16 residues. Germline loops: CDR1 KGHSH, CDR2 LQKENI. V was clipped by 3 bases and J by 1 base, with 13 bases between them. The CDR3 coding sequence is TGTGCCAGCTCACCCCCTTGGGGGGGTTCTGGAAACACCATATATTTT. Translating it yields CASSPPWGGSGNTIYF.

This chain joins TRBV18 and TRBJ2-2; 12 positions agree with TRBD2. Trimming removed 6 bases from V and 1 base from J; junction bases left unmatched: 12. Germline CDR1 reads KGHSH; CDR2 reads LQKENI. This CDR3 has 19 residues. In DNA, the CDR3 is TGTGCCAGCTCCCTACTGACGACTAGCGGGGGACTGAACACCGGGGAGCTGTTTTTT. This translates into CASSLLTTSGGLNTGELFF.

This chain links TRBV19 with TRBJ1-5; D gene unclear. The germline V and J ends were trimmed by 6 bases and 0 bases, with 6 bases remaining between them. The CDR3 runs to 13 residues. Germline V gene sequence: CDR1 LNHDA, CDR2 SQIVND (reference sequence). DNA of the CDR3: TGTGCCAGTAGGACGGCTAGCAATCAGCCCCAGCATTTT. This sequence encodes CASRTASNQPQHF.

In its sample, this clone was seen once. This rearrangement joins TRBV30 to TRBJ1-1, with D unclear. Germline V lookup: CDR1 GTSNPN, CDR2 SVGIG (reference sequence). V was shortened by 1 base and J by 5 bases, with 11 bases between the two germline ends. The CDR3 totals 13 residues. The CDR3 DNA is TGTGCCTGGAGTGAGTACGTGGGTACTGAAGCTTTCTTT. It codes for CAWSEYVGTEAFF. The full variable domain, completed using reference TRBV30 and TRBJ1-1, is SQTIHQWPATLVQPVGSPLSLECTVEGTSNPNLYWYRQAAGRGLQLLFYSVGIGQISSEVPQNLSASRPQDRQFILSSKKLLLSDSGFYLCAWSEYVGTEAFFGQGTRLTVV.

V gene TRBV5-1 combines with J gene TRBJ1-1, with TRBD1 matching 8 bases. CDR1 and CDR2 (germline): SGHRS, YFSETQ. This CDR3 has 18 amino acids. V shed 1 base and J 5 bases; nucleotides not matched to a gene: 16. The chain's CDR3 is CASSLINSGTGFGTEAFF. The DNA of the CDR3 is TGCGCCAGCAGCTTGATCAATTCCGGGACAGGTTTCGGGACTGAAGCTTTCTTT.